This TCR beta chain is drawn from a study of CD8 T cells in Susac syndrome. Random hexamers were used to reverse transcribe the RNA input (roughly 0.5 to 1 ug). TCRdb re-called the immunoSEQ multiplex PCR reads with MiXCR, one entry per CDR3 protein. Among around 140,000 distinct CDR3 sequences listed, around 93% were seen once. V lost 0 bases to trimming and J lost 8 bases, with 20 bases between them. This CDR3 is built from 16 residues. Germline V CDR1 and CDR2: DFQATT, SNEGSKA (reference sequence). Negative isolation yielded CD4+ and CD8+ T cells, and FACS enriched TEMRA cells. The specimen was CD4+ T cells from PBMCs. V gene TRBV20-1 combines with J gene TRBJ2-1, with D possibly TRBD2 on 5 matching bases. The clonotype was recovered from a human donor with Susac syndrome. CDR3 sequence (DNA): TGCAGTGCTAGAGAGACCATACTGGACTCCCCTCATGAGCAGTTCTTC. Protein product: CSARETILDSPHEQFF.